This section outlines one T cell receptor beta chain sequence together with its context. Under the authors' procedure: How many nucleated cells were present was estimated from reference gene primer amplification. Method: immunoSEQ multiplex PCR; TCRdb's copy keeps in-frame clones and lacks some. V, J and clone size are taken as reported in that table, and D and trimming were inferred from the DNA itself. The data show about 260,000 clones, more than 90% seen once. CDR1 and CDR2 (germline): SGHRS, YFSETQ. The V and J ends lost 0 bases and 6 bases, in that order; junction bases with no gene match: 12. This CDR3 is built from 18 residues. These data come from a study of blood T cell repertoires in COVID-19.

J is TRBJ2-3 and V is TRBV5-1; TRBD2 matches 11 bases. This TCR was recovered from a person aged 18-35 years with COVID-19, enrolled during active disease. The sample comprised peripheral blood. CDR3 protein: CASSLARSGRGPGDTQYF. CDR3 DNA sequence: TGCGCCAGCAGCTTGGCTCGTAGCGGGAGGGGTCCGGGTGATACGCAGTATTTT.